Each of the 18 T cell receptor beta chains below was sequenced from the same sample in a study of T-cell reconstitution after alpha-beta-depleted transplantation in children listed by TCRdb under 2016. The library came from PCR. Sequencer: Illumina HiSeq 2500. To normalize quantification of the TCRbeta repertoire, the TCR libraries were built with molecular barcoding that relied on unique molecular identifiers. TCRdb redid the processing of the public reads, applying fastp at Q25 and MiXCR, and retained in-frame beta chains. Entries that share a CDR3 protein sequence are merged under the most common genes and DNA. This sample has 170,000 or so distinct CDR3 sequences in its table, and 6.5% to 7.5% of those were observed once. Clones ranked in the top ten supply 3% of the sample. The source was PBMCs from the stem cell graft donor, collected from the stem cell graft. The receptor set was obtained from a human donor who donated a stem cell graft to a child with Wiskott-Aldrich syndrome.

V usage is TRBV18 and J usage is TRBJ2-6; 9 nucleotides agree with TRBD1. CDR1 and CDR2 from the germline V gene are KGHSH and LQKENI. The junction had 7 bases not matched to a gene; V was cut back by 6 bases and J by 1 base. This CDR3 is 17 amino acids long. The CDR3 loop is CASSTQGARSGANVLTF. CDR3 DNA sequence: TGTGCCAGCTCCACACAGGGGGCCAGGTCTGGGGCCAACGTCCTGACTTTC.

This clonotype was picked up many times. The CDR3 is CATGQRSFGAEQFF. As DNA, the CDR3 is TGTGCCACCGGGCAGCGTTCGTTTGGGGCTGAGCAGTTCTTC. V is TRBV24-1 and J is TRBJ2-1; a weak D match, TRBD1 (5 bases). V lost 9 bases and J 9 bases, leaving 20 bases between the germline ends. The CDR3 is made up of 14 amino acids. Germline values: CDR1 KGHDR, CDR2 SFDVKD.

This clonotype was counted many times. The rearrangement uses TRBV5-1 and TRBJ2-1; D is uncertain. CDR3 size: 14 residues. Trimming left V 5 bases short and J 0 bases short, with 9 bases between. Germline V gene lookup returns CDR1 SGHRS and CDR2 YFSETQ. Written as DNA, the CDR3 is TGCGCCAGCAGAACAGCTTACTCCTACAATGAGCAGTTCTTC. Protein product: CASRTAYSYNEQFF.

The table lists this clonotype with many counts. The chain links TRBV7-8 to TRBJ2-1; 7 bases line up with TRBD1. CDR1 and CDR2 from the germline V gene are SGHVS and FQNEAQ. V lost 4 bases to trimming and J lost 6 bases; unmatched junction nucleotides: 3. The CDR3 runs to 13 residues. CDR3 amino acids: CASSWDSLNEQFF. In nucleotides, the CDR3 is TGTGCCAGCAGCTGGGACAGCCTCAATGAGCAGTTCTTC.

The table lists this clonotype with many counts. At one end the junction does not follow the germline gene, possibly because of a read error. The chain couples TRBV2 to TRBJ2-3; D unresolved. The CDR3 loop spans 15 amino acids. Germline V gene lookup returns CDR1 SNHLY and CDR2 FYNNEI. The CDR3 reads CASSQAGIGTDTQYF. The CDR3 DNA follows: TGTGCCAGCAGTCAAGCTGGTATAGGCACAGATACGCAGTATTTT. Based on the CDR3 plus reference TRBV2 and TRBJ2-3, the full variable domain is EPEVTQTPSHQVTQMGQEVILRCVPISNHLYFYWYRQILGQKVEFLVSFYNNEISEKSEIFDDQFSVERPDGSNFTLKIRSTKLEDSAMYFCASSQAGIGTDTQYFGPGTRLTVL.

About this clonotype itself: Just one base apart from a much larger clone, this may be a read error. The genes are TRBV12-3 or TRBV12-4 and TRBJ1-6; TRBD1 agrees at 7 bases. The CDR3 contains 14 residues. The CDR3 loop reads CTSSPGQINSPLHF. Here the CDR3 DNA reads TGTACCAGCTCCCCGGGACAGATAAATTCACCCCTCCACTTT.

Ten or more counts support this clonotype. This rearrangement joins TRBV28 to TRBJ2-1; D might be TRBD1 (6 bases). The CDR3 spans 14 residues. Deletions cut 5 bases from V and 8 bases from J, with 16 bases between. In germline, CDR1 is MDHEN, CDR2 SYDVKM. CDR3 sequence reads: CASSLHHNRDEQFF. The CDR3, as DNA: TGTGCCAGCAGTCTACATCATAACAGGGATGAGCAGTTCTTC.

This clonotype was counted between two and nine times. The chain joins TRBV7-9 to TRBJ2-5; D unclear. The CDR3 runs to 12 residues. Germline V gives CDR1 SEHNR, CDR2 FQNEAQ (reference sequence). V lost 4 bases to trimming and J lost 5 bases, with 8 bases between them. The CDR3 sequence is CASSSIDETQYF. CDR3 coding DNA: TGTGCCAGCAGCTCGATTGACGAGACCCAGTACTTC. The variable domain in full, with the rest retrieved from reference TRBV7-9 and TRBJ2-5, is DTGVSQNPRHKITKRGQNVTFRCDPISEHNRLYWYRQTLGQGPEFLTYFQNEAQLEKSRLLSDRFSAERPKGSFSTLEIQRTEQGDSAMYLCASSSIDETQYFGPGTRLLVL.

This clonotype has a count of ten or more. The chain links TRBV20-1 to TRBJ2-7, with 10 bases aligning to TRBD1. V lost 5 bases, J lost 3 bases, and 7 bases stayed unmatched. The CDR3 consists of 14 residues. Germline values: CDR1 DFQATT, CDR2 SNEGSKA (reference sequence). CDR3 sequence: CSAPRTGGYYEQYF. CDR3 DNA: TGCAGTGCTCCTCGGACAGGGGGTTACTACGAGCAGTACTTC.

This clonotype was recorded at least ten times. V usage is TRBV7-2 and J usage is TRBJ1-2, with 8 bases that match TRBD1. Germline V lookup: CDR1 SGHTA, CDR2 FQGNSA. Germline trimming cut 1 base from V and 5 bases from J; bases unmatched to any gene: 6. This CDR3 contains 15 residues. CDR3 in DNA: TGTGCCAGCAGCTTAGTAGGGACAGGAATTTATGGCTACACCTTC. Translation: CASSLVGTGIYGYTF. Supplemented by reference TRBV7-2 and TRBJ1-2, the full variable domain reads GAGVSQSPSNKVTEKGKDVELRCDPISGHTALYWYRQSLGQGLEFLIYFQGNSAPDKSGLPSDRFSAERTGGSVSTLTIQRTQQEDSAVYLCASSLVGTGIYGYTFGSGTRLTVV.

This clonotype was picked up many times. The genes are TRBV3-1 and TRBJ2-5, with TRBD1 as a possible D gene (5 bases). V dropped 3 bases and J dropped 5 bases, with 7 bases sitting between them. The CDR3 has 12 residues. Germline V gives CDR1 LGHDT, CDR2 YNNKEL (reference sequence). CDR3 DNA sequence: TGTGCCAGCAGCCAGGGGCGGGAGACCCAGTACTTC. Its protein product is CASSQGRETQYF.

In its sample, this clonotype was seen many times. This chain links TRBV20-1 with TRBJ1-5, with TRBD1 matching 8 bases. With V trimmed by 3 bases and J by 0 bases, 4 bases remained unmatched. The germline V gene encodes CDR1 DFQATT and CDR2 SNEGSKA (reference sequence). This CDR3 has 15 amino acids. For the CDR3, the DNA is TGCAGTGCTAGGTGGCAGGGGGCTAGCAATCAGCCCCAGCATTTT. Its protein product is CSARWQGASNQPQHF.

In its sample, this clonotype was seen once. A much larger clone differs from this one at a single base, so this may be a read error. The chain links TRBV6-5 to TRBJ1-5, with 7 bases identical to TRBD1. Germline-derived CDR1 and CDR2 are MNHEY and SVGAGI. This CDR3 spans 15 amino acids. CDR3 protein: CASSSSGDRDQPRHF. In DNA form, the CDR3 reads TGTGCCAGTAGCTCCTCGGGGGACAGAGATCAGCCCCGGCATTTT.

The V call is TRBV18, the J call TRBJ2-2, with D maybe TRBD2 (6 bases). This CDR3 spans 14 amino acids. Germline lookup yields CDR1 KGHSH and CDR2 LQKENI. Trimming took off 3 bases at V and 5 bases at J, with 10 bases between the two ends. The CDR3 DNA follows: TGTGCCAGCTCACCCGACGGGGGAACCGGGGAGCTGTTTTTT. As protein: CASSPDGGTGELFF.

The table lists this clonotype with many counts. The chain recombines TRBV12-3 or TRBV12-4 with TRBJ2-7, with 10 positions matching TRBD1. The CDR3 contains 13 residues. V gave up 5 bases and J gave up 2 bases; unmatched junction bases: 0. CDR3 sequence reads: CASSGQGAYEQYF. The CDR3 DNA reads TGTGCCAGCAGTGGACAGGGGGCCTACGAGCAGTACTTC.

This chain links TRBV5-5 with TRBJ2-7; no clear D gene. Germline V gives CDR1 SGHKS, CDR2 YYEKEE (reference sequence). The CDR3 contains 14 residues. V was cut by 7 bases and J by 0 bases, with 14 bases left in between. CDR3 region: CASGLWHRSYEQYF. The CDR3 DNA sequence: TGTGCCAGCGGCCTTTGGCACCGCTCCTACGAGCAGTACTTC.

Ten or more counts support this clonotype. V usage is TRBV12-3 or TRBV12-4 and J usage is TRBJ1-2; a possible D gene is TRBD1 (5 bases). The CDR3 loop spans 14 amino acids. Trimming left V 7 bases short and J 7 bases short, with 19 bases between. In DNA, the CDR3 is TGTGCCAGCACTCTAACGGGAGGGGCGGGTGGCTACACCTTC. It yields the protein CASTLTGGAGGYTF.

This clonotype has a count of ten or more. The chain employs TRBV6-5 and TRBJ2-3; 8 bases fit TRBD2. Per germline, CDR1 MNHEY and CDR2 SVGAGI. The CDR3 is 15 residues long. The junction had 2 bases not matched to a gene; V was cut back by 0 bases and J by 3 bases. The CDR3 DNA reads as TGTGCCAGCAGTTACTCGGCGGGGGGTACAGATACGCAGTATTTT. Its translation: CASSYSAGGTDTQYF.